This T cell receptor beta chain was obtained from a study of CD8+CD57+ T cells in acquired aplastic anemia. Study-wide points: Patients shared approximately 30 CD8+ CDR3 sequences with controls. Between patients and controls, CD8+ Simpson's diversity did not vary significantly.

Selection for sequencing was limited to patients who had shown CD8+CD57+ cell expansion by flow cytometry. Receipt of therapy had not occurred in any patient by the time of blood sampling. Regarding this clonotype: Antigen unknown.

Genomic DNA served as template for TCR beta VDJ and CDR3 profiling. TCRdb analysed the reads with MiXCR anew, one entry per CDR3 protein. The data contain roughly 250,000 distinct CDR3 sequences, roughly 80% of them singletons. V was cut by 0 bases and J by 5 bases, with 13 bases left in between. This CDR3 has 15 residues. Germline assignment: CDR1 SGHDT and CDR2 YYEEEE. This TCR was sampled from a human donor with aplastic anemia. The sequenced sample was sorted CD4+, CD8+, or CD8+CD57+ T cells (not recorded which) from PBMCs. This chain uses TRBV5-6 with TRBJ2-3, with D possibly matching TRBD2 (7 bases). Written as DNA, the CDR3 is TGTGCCAGCAGCTTGGGCGGGGGCGGAGGAGATACGCAGTATTTT. This gives the protein CASSLGGGGGDTQYF.